What follows are 27 T cell receptor beta chains derived from one specimen sequenced in a study of cytomegalovirus exposure and HLA in healthy donors. This PCR relied on a set of 60 Vbeta primers and 13 Jbeta primers. Data came from immunoSEQ multiplex PCR; TCRdb stores just in-frame clones and leaves some out. The sample carries about 95,000 clones, approximately 80% recorded once. Sequencing used PBMCs. These receptors were taken from a young man in good health and CMV-seropositive.

To note about this clone: Mismatch with germline at one junction end may stem from a read error. The V and J genes are TRBV10-3 and TRBJ1-5, with 12 bases fitting TRBD1. This CDR3 has 14 amino acids. Germline CDR1 ENHRY, CDR2 SYGVKD. DNA for the CDR3: TGTGCCATCAGTGCTTTACCGGGACAGGGGGCATTAATATTT. Amino acid sequence: CAISALPGQGALIF.

This clone has a handful of counts. V and J are TRBV7-9 and TRBJ2-3, with 8 positions matching TRBD1. The CDR3 has 14 residues. Germline V gene data show CDR1 as SEHNR and CDR2 as FQNEAQ (reference sequence). With V trimmed by 5 bases and J by 3 bases, 4 bases remained unmatched. The CDR3 here is CASSPDRATDTQYF. The CDR3 region has the DNA TGTGCCAGCAGCCCGGACAGGGCGACAGATACGCAGTATTTT.

The rearrangement uses TRBV6-5 and TRBJ1-4, with TRBD1 identical over 7 bases. The CDR3 has 14 amino acids. Losses at the gene ends were 2 bases for V and 8 bases for J; bases not matched to a gene: 5. In germline, CDR1 is MNHEY, CDR2 SVGAGI. CDR3 sequence: CASSYKGAFEKLFF. CDR3 in DNA: TGTGCCAGCAGTTACAAGGGGGCGTTCGAAAAACTGTTTTTT.

The chain combines TRBV7-3 with TRBJ2-5, with D perhaps TRBD1 (6 bases). Germline CDR1 SGHTA, CDR2 FQGTGA. V gave up 5 bases and J gave up 5 bases, with 12 bases separating them. The CDR3 runs 13 residues. CDR3 sequence: CASSPTGKETQYF. In DNA form, the CDR3 reads TGTGCCAGCAGCCCGACAGGCAAGGAGACCCAGTACTTC.

Only one count was recorded for this clone. The chain has TRBV29-1 and TRBJ2-7, with D tentatively TRBD1 (6 bases). The germline CDR1 and CDR2 sequences are SQVTM and ANQGSEA. The CDR3 has 11 residues. V lost 5 bases to trimming and J lost 6 bases, with 11 bases between them. CDR3: CSVLRDTEQYF. CDR3 coding DNA: TGCAGCGTTTTGAGGGACACCGAGCAGTACTTC.

This clone appeared a few times. The chain joins TRBV30 to TRBJ2-7; TRBD1 aligns across 9 bases. The CDR3 is 16 amino acids. J was trimmed by 3 bases and V by 3 bases; bases with no gene match: 12. Germline lookup yields CDR1 GTSNPN and CDR2 SVGIG (reference sequence). The CDR3 spells CAWRTPTGGTLYEQYF. The CDR3 region has the DNA TGTGCCTGGAGGACCCCAACAGGGGGCACACTCTACGAGCAGTACTTC.

This chain links TRBV5-1 with TRBJ1-1, with D tentatively TRBD1 (5 bases). This CDR3 spans 16 amino acids. Germline lookup yields CDR1 SGHRS and CDR2 YFSETQ. V shed 4 bases and J shed 4 bases, with 20 bases lying between them. The CDR3 sequence: CASSRVSDSVGTEAFF. CDR3 in DNA: TGCGCCAGCAGCCGCGTCTCTGACAGCGTGGGCACTGAAGCTTTCTTT.

This sequence joins TRBV28 and TRBJ1-1, with D unclear. Trimming removed 9 bases from V and 3 bases from J, with 11 bases in between. Germline V gene data show CDR1 as MDHEN and CDR2 as SYDVKM. The CDR3 length is 12 residues. Here the CDR3 reads CASAAVYTEAFF. The CDR3 DNA reads as TGTGCCAGTGCGGCGGTTTACACTGAAGCTTTCTTT.

This sequence joins TRBV9 and TRBJ1-3, with 8 bases matching TRBD1. This CDR3 comprises 14 residues. Germline V CDR1 and CDR2: SGDLS, YYNGEE. Germline trimming cut 4 bases from V and 8 bases from J; bases unmatched to any gene: 8. The CDR3 DNA follows: TGTGCCAGCAGCCTCGGACAGGGTCGGGACACCATATATTTT. Its translation is CASSLGQGRDTIYF.

V and J are TRBV15 and TRBJ2-1; TRBD1 agrees at 10 bases. This CDR3 region has 15 residues. Germline V gene data show CDR1 as LNHNV and CDR2 as YYDKDF (reference sequence). J was trimmed by 8 bases and V by 1 base; bases with no gene match: 5. CDR3 residues: CATSRGGQGGHEQFF. CDR3 DNA sequence: TGTGCCACCAGCAGAGGCGGACAGGGGGGGCATGAGCAGTTCTTC.

V is TRBV5-5 and J is TRBJ2-2; possibly TRBD2 for D (6 bases). Germline V gives CDR1 SGHKS, CDR2 YYEKEE (reference sequence). There are 15 residues in the CDR3. V lost 4 bases and J 3 bases, leaving 13 bases between the germline ends. CDR3 in DNA: TGTGCCAGCAGCGGAGCCGGGACTTACACCGGGGAGCTGTTTTTT. The encoded protein is CASSGAGTYTGELFF.

The V and J genes are TRBV18 and TRBJ1-3, with D possibly being TRBD1 (5 bases). Trimming left V 8 bases short and J 8 bases short, with 16 bases between. CDR3 size: 13 residues. CDR1 and CDR2 (germline): KGHSH, LQKENI. CDR3 DNA: TGTGCCAGCCCAGGGAACAGCAGGGACACCATATATTTT. Protein product: CASPGNSRDTIYF.

This chain uses TRBV2 with TRBJ1-5, with D unresolved. This CDR3 has 15 residues. The germline V gene encodes CDR1 SNHLY and CDR2 FYNNEI. The ends were cut back, 3 bases at V and 5 bases at J, with 14 bases in the middle. Here the CDR3 reads CASSDLGSGDQPQHF. CDR3 sequence (DNA): TGTGCCAGCAGTGATCTGGGTTCGGGAGATCAGCCCCAGCATTTT.

The V gene is TRBV4-2, the J gene TRBJ2-7; the D gene is possibly TRBD1 (5 bases). The CDR3 spans 14 residues. The V gene lost 3 bases and the J gene lost 6 bases, with 15 bases spanning the gap. Per germline, CDR1 LGHNA and CDR2 YNFKEQ. For the CDR3, the DNA is TGTGCCAGCAGCCAGACAGCAGTCAGGGCCGAGCAGTACTTC. It is translated as CASSQTAVRAEQYF.

The CDR3 bases are TGTGCCTGGAGTACGGCCGGGACTAGTAAGAACACCGGGGAGCTGTTTTTT. Translating it yields CAWSTAGTSKNTGELFF. The chain is built from TRBV30 and TRBJ2-2, with 8 positions matching TRBD2. CDR1 is GTSNPN and CDR2 is SVGIG in the germline V gene (reference sequence). V trimming: 2 bases; J trimming: 1 base; junction bases outside the gene matches: 9. This CDR3 comprises 17 residues.

The chain is built from TRBV30 and TRBJ1-1; no reliable D call. The V end was cut by 4 bases, the J end by 5 bases, with 11 bases between. Per germline, CDR1 GTSNPN and CDR2 SVGIG (reference sequence). This CDR3 comprises 12 residues. The CDR3 DNA follows: TGTGCCTGGACCTCGAGGGAGACTGAAGCTTTCTTT. Translated: CAWTSRETEAFF.

There are a few counts of this clone. This sequence joins TRBV6-1 and TRBJ2-5; 7 bases align to TRBD1. The J call is uncertain, as TRBJ2-7 better fits the DNA end. Germline CDR1 and CDR2: MNHNS and SASEGT. The CDR3 is made up of 16 amino acids. The CDR3 loop is CASSGTTGSRGYEQYF. Here the CDR3 DNA reads TGTGCCAGCAGTGGGACGACAGGGTCTAGGGGGTACGAGCAGTACTTC.

The J gene is TRBJ1-1, the V gene TRBV19; D possibly corresponds to TRBD1 (6 bases). V was cut by 3 bases and J by 7 bases, with 15 bases left in between. CDR1 is LNHDA, CDR2 SQIVND, per germline (reference sequence). This CDR3 is 14 amino acids long. The CDR3: CASSMGFPGVEAFF. The CDR3 bases are TGTGCCAGTAGTATGGGCTTCCCAGGGGTTGAAGCTTTCTTT. The whole variable domain, remainder taken from reference TRBV19 and TRBJ1-1, is DGGITQSPKYLFRKEGQNVTLSCEQNLNHDAMYWYRQDPGQGLRLIYYSQIVNDFQKGDIAEGYSVSREKKESFPLTVTSAQKNPTAFYLCASSMGFPGVEAFFGQGTRLTVV.

The CDR3 bases are TGTGCCACCAGCCCCCTCGTAGACAGTAACTATGGCTACACCTTC. As protein: CATSPLVDSNYGYTF. The rearrangement links TRBV15 to TRBJ1-2; TRBD1 is a possible D gene (5 bases). Trimming removed 5 bases at V and 1 base at J, with 14 bases between. Germline-derived CDR1 and CDR2 are LNHNV and YYDKDF (reference sequence). The CDR3 loop spans 15 amino acids.

This chain links TRBV30 with TRBJ2-1; TRBD2 is a possible D gene (6 bases). From germline, CDR1 is GTSNPN and CDR2 SVGIG (reference sequence). This CDR3 has 14 amino acids. The ends were cut back, 6 bases at V and 7 bases at J, with 19 bases in the middle. The CDR3 DNA is TGTGCCTGCACCGCGGGATCCCTTTGGAATGAGCAGTTCTTC. This encodes CACTAGSLWNEQFF. The entire variable domain, with the rest obtained from reference TRBV30 and TRBJ2-1, is as follows: SQTIHQWPATLVQPVGSPLSLECTVEGTSNPNLYWYRQAAGRGLQLLFYSVGIGQISSEVPQNLSASRPQDRQFILSSKKLLLSDSGFYLCACTAGSLWNEQFFGPGTRLTVL.

The V and J genes are TRBV28 and TRBJ1-2; no clear D gene. There are 12 residues in the CDR3. Germline CDR1 is MDHEN and CDR2 is SYDVKM. V was clipped by 6 bases and J by 8 bases, with 13 bases between them. CDR3 region: CASRAPGWGYTF. The CDR3 bases are TGTGCCAGCAGGGCGCCGGGATGGGGCTACACCTTC.

The chain joins TRBV5-1 to TRBJ1-4; D might be TRBD1 (5 bases). Trimming removed 3 bases at V and 9 bases at J, with 15 bases between. The germline gives CDR1 SGHRS, CDR2 YFSETQ. The CDR3 loop spans 14 amino acids. The chain's CDR3 is CASSSDGGTKKLFF. The CDR3 nucleotides are TGCGCCAGCAGCTCCGACGGGGGGACGAAAAAACTGTTTTTT.

The chain links TRBV9 to TRBJ2-3; a possible D gene is TRBD2 (6 bases). CDR3 length equals 13 residues. Germline V gene sequence: CDR1 SGDLS, CDR2 YYNGEE. The ends were cut back, 3 bases at V and 2 bases at J, with 7 bases in the middle. This CDR3 is CASSGDFTDTQYF. The CDR3 nucleotides read TGTGCCAGCAGCGGGGACTTCACAGATACGCAGTATTTT.

The CDR3 region is CASSYRGYNSPLHF. DNA for the CDR3: TGTGCCAGCAGTTATAGGGGTTATAATTCACCCCTCCACTTT. The chain employs TRBV6-6 and TRBJ1-6, with D possibly matching TRBD1 (5 bases). The CDR3 is 14 amino acids. Looked up from germline, CDR1 is MNHNY and CDR2 is SVGAGI (reference sequence). V lost 3 bases and J 4 bases, leaving 7 bases between the germline ends.

V and J are TRBV29-1 and TRBJ2-1, with D unclear. There are 12 residues in the CDR3. Germline-derived CDR1 and CDR2 are SQVTM and ANQGSEA. V lost 4 bases, J lost 6 bases, and 10 bases lay in between. The CDR3 bases are TGCAGCGTTGTTCCACCCAGCAATGAGCAGTTCTTC. This encodes CSVVPPSNEQFF.

This chain connects TRBV7-2 to TRBJ1-5; 10 bases line up with TRBD1. Germline lookup yields CDR1 SGHTA and CDR2 FQGNSA. The CDR3 extends over 16 amino acids. With 4 bases clipped from V and 3 bases from J, the junction kept 6 bases outside the gene matches. CDR3 sequence (DNA): TGTGCCAGCAGCTATCAGGACAGGGGGTACAATCAGCCCCAGCATTTT. Residues: CASSYQDRGYNQPQHF.

This chain connects TRBV5-6 to TRBJ1-3, with a weak D call TRBD1 (6 bases). The CDR3 is 16 residues long. Germline loops: CDR1 SGHDT, CDR2 YYEEEE. V lost 4 bases and J 0 bases, leaving 14 bases between the germline ends. CDR3 in amino acids: CASSPVQGSSGNTIYF. In nucleotides, the CDR3 is TGTGCCAGCAGCCCCGTCCAGGGGAGCTCTGGAAACACCATATATTTT.